Reported below is one T cell receptor beta chain. The antigen is undetermined. This sample was taken from a study of T cells in tuberculosis. Study-level points and caveats: The TCR-beta difference was not significant; alpha differences partly reflected length.

Sequencing was performed with immunoSEQ multiplex PCR; in TCRdb, only in-frame clones are kept and a portion is missing. In the table there are around 30,000 clones, roughly 93% of which are singletons. Time point described: new active TB diagnosis, blood taken before or within 7 days of starting treatment. The germline gives CDR1 MGHRA, CDR2 YSYEKL. V dropped 4 bases and J dropped 9 bases, with 16 bases sitting between them. CDR3 length: 14 residues. The sequence was collected from an adult with tuberculosis. The chain links TRBV4-1 to TRBJ1-5; weak D call: TRBD1 (6 bases). Sequences were derived from PBMCs, sampled at tuberculosis diagnosis. The CDR3 protein is CASSPRDTLPPQHF. CDR3 nucleotide sequence: TGCGCCAGCAGCCCACGGGACACCTTACCGCCCCAGCATTTT.